Detailed here is one TCR beta chain. This entry is derived from a study of blood T cell repertoires in COVID-19. Looking at the study overall: Collection of acute and convalescent COVID-19 samples took place in the United States, Italy and Spain.

This CDR3 is 12 amino acids long. Between the trimmed V and J ends, which lost 3 bases and 4 bases, there was a span of 9 bases. The germline gives CDR1 SQVTM, CDR2 ANQGSEA. Original data processing: Using reference gene primer amplification, nucleated cell counts were estimated. TCRdb's table, derived via immunoSEQ multiplex PCR, lists solely in-frame clones and lacks some. The DNA was the basis for D and trimming; V, J and clone size are from that table. The data hold roughly 290,000 clones, with 70% to 90% observed a single time. Input material: peripheral blood. V and J are TRBV29-1 and TRBJ1-2, with unresolved D. This clonotype originated in a woman in her forties or fifties with active or convalescent COVID-19. In DNA form, the CDR3 reads TGCAGCGTTGAGATCACTGGCTATGGCTACACCTTC. This gives the protein CSVEITGYGYTF. Full variable domain (rest looked up from reference TRBV29-1 and TRBJ1-2): SAVISQKPSRDICQRGTSLTIQCQVDSQVTMMFWYRQQPGQSLTLIATANQGSEATYESGFVIDKFPISRPNLTFSTLTVSNMSPEDSSIYLCSVEITGYGYTFGSGTRLTVV.